This T cell receptor beta chain originates from a study of shared clonotypes between healthy human individuals. Study results and limitations: Larger estimated richness was generally seen in naive subsets than in memory subsets. It was expected that sequencing depth would affect clonotype sharing among donors. The sole specimen, blood, was sampled, and tissue repertoires likely differ.

Per germline, CDR1 SGHTA and CDR2 FQGNSA. This CDR3 has 16 residues. The ends lost 2 bases at V and 3 bases at J; junction bases unmatched: 9. An assay was performed, and its level was deep. Generated by immunoSEQ multiplex PCR, the TCRdb table keeps only in-frame clones and is missing some. The sample carries under 1,100,000 clones, about 76% recorded once. In the case of this clone: What it binds is unknown.

Sequencing was performed on memory CD4+ T cells sorted from blood. The subset here: CD45RA-negative fraction. This clonotype originated in a man between 18 and 35 years old in good health. The chain is built from TRBV7-2 and TRBJ2-7, with 8 nucleotides matching TRBD1. The CDR3 protein is CASSLKTGAWGYEQYF. CDR3 sequence (DNA): TGTGCCAGCAGCTTAAAGACAGGGGCATGGGGCTACGAGCAGTACTTC.